The 2 T cell receptor beta chains listed next were all sequenced from one sample in a study of identical twins listed by TCRdb under 2016. The protocol used for the library was 5' RACE. The reads were generated on an Illumina HiSeq 2000. The public reads were reanalyzed by TCRdb: fastp trimming at Q25, MiXCR alignment, in-frame beta chains only. Rows matching on CDR3 protein sequence are summarized as one entry with the most common DNA and genes. The sample profile shows about 520,000 distinct CDR3 sequences; about 20% of them were found once. 0.8% to 1% of the sample goes to the ten largest clones. Separately, the same data were catalogued under a study of T cells expressing NK-cell markers.

Sequenced input: CD4+ T cells sorted from blood. The receptor set was obtained from a woman aged 18-29 years in good health.

The sample holds a few counts of this clonotype. The chain has TRBV20-1 and TRBJ1-1; D not certain. The V and J ends lost 6 bases and 1 base respectively, with 9 bases between them. The CDR3 sequence is 12 residues long. Germline V gene lookup returns CDR1 DFQATT and CDR2 SNEGSKA (reference sequence). CDR3 protein: CSAQQWNTEAFF. The DNA for the CDR3 is TGCAGTGCCCAACAGTGGAACACTGAAGCTTTCTTT.

The V call is TRBV5-1, the J call TRBJ2-1; tentatively, D is TRBD1 (7 bases). Germline CDR1 and CDR2: SGHRS and YFSETQ. V lost 0 bases to trimming and J lost 3 bases, with 16 bases between them. This CDR3 spans 17 amino acids. The CDR3 reads CASSLGPARGDYNEQFF. The DNA for the CDR3 is TGCGCCAGCAGCTTGGGACCGGCCAGGGGGGACTACAATGAGCAGTTCTTC.